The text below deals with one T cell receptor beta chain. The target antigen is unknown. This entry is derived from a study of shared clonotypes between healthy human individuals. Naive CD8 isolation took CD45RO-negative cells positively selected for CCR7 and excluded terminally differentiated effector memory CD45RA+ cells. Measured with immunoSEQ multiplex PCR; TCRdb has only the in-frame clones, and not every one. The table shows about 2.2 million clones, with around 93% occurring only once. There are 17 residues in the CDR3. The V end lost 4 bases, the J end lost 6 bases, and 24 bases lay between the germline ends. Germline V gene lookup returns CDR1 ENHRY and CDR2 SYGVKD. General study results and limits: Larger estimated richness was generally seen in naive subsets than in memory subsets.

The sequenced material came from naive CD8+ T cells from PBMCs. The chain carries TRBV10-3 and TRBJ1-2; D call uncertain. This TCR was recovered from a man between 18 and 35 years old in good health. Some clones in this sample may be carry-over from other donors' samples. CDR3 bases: TGTGCCATCAGTGTCGGGTTTGCTGACCGGGTGGGCGATGGCTACACCTTC. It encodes CAISVGFADRVGDGYTF.